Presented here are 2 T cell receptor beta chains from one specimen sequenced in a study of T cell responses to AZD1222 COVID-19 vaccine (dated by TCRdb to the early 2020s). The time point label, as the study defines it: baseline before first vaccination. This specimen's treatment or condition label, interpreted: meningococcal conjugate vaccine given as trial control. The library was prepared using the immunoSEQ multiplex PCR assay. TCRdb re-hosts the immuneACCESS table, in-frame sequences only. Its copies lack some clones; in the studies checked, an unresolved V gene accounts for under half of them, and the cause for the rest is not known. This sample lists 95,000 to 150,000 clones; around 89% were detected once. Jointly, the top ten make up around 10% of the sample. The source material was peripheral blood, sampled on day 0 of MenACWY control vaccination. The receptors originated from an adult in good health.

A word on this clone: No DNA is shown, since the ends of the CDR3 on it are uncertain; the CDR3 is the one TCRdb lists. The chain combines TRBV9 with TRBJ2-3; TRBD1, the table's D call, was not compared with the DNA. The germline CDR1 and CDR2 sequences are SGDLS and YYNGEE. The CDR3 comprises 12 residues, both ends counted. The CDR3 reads CASSVGQGAVYF.

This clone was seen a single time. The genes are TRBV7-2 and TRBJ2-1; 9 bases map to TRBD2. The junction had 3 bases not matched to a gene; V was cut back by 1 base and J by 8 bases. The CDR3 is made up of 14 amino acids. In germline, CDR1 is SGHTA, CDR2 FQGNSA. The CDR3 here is CASSLVAGVDEQFF. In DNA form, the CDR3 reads TGTGCCAGCAGCTTAGTAGCGGGAGTTGATGAGCAGTTCTTC.